What follows is one T cell receptor (beta chain) and its context. What it binds is not known. This sample is drawn from a study of cytomegalovirus exposure and HLA in healthy donors. The study, taken as a whole, reports: Most CMV-associated TCR beta chains appeared HLA-restricted in a later analysis. Some segments of the V type, notably TRBV6-2 and TRBV6-3, were excluded as indistinguishable. Clonal expansion, a later analysis showed, was greater in HLA-associated TCR beta chains than in equally common others.

The PCR was carried out with 60 Vbeta primers and 13 Jbeta primers. Libraries were prepared by immunoSEQ multiplex PCR; TCRdb keeps only in-frame clonotypes and omits some of them. The repertoire holds tens of thousands of clones, with around three quarters as singletons. Germline V gene lookup returns CDR1 MGHRA and CDR2 YSYEKL. The V segment lost 4 bases and the J segment 4 bases; nucleotides outside the gene matches: 4. The length of the CDR3 is 15 residues. Specimen: PBMCs. The chain links TRBV4-1 to TRBJ2-1; the match to TRBD2 covers 10 bases. The sequence was collected from a male donor in good health and CMV-seronegative. The CDR3 nucleotides are TGCGCCAGCAGCCGTCTAGCGGGAGTGTACAATGAGCAGTTCTTC. It translates to CASSRLAGVYNEQFF.